These 17 T cell receptor beta chains originate from one sample sequenced in a study of blood T cell repertoires in COVID-19 (dated by TCRdb to about 2020). Libraries came from the immunoSEQ multiplex PCR assay. TCRdb holds this immuneACCESS table with in-frame rearrangements only. Some clones are missing; in checked studies, unresolved V genes explain under half, and the rest has no known cause. In this sample the table shows approximately 190,000 clones, over 80% of which occur a single time. Less than 3.5% of the sample lies in the top ten. Sequencing used PBMCs or T cells enriched from blood (not recorded which). These receptors came from a woman in her 30s who had been exposed to COVID-19.

The CDR3 spells CASSYYRGAGGSYEQYF. The CDR3 DNA reads as TGTGCCAGCAGTTACTACCGAGGGGCAGGGGGCTCCTACGAGCAGTACTTC. The chain is built from TRBV6-4 and TRBJ2-7; 7 bases match TRBD1. CDR3 length: 17 residues. V lost 5 bases, J lost 0 bases, and 13 bases stayed unmatched. The germline V gene has CDR1 MRHNA and CDR2 SNTAGT.

This chain joins TRBV15 and TRBJ2-2; 8 bases are a match to TRBD2. Per germline, CDR1 LNHNV and CDR2 YYDKDF (reference sequence). With 2 bases clipped from V and 6 bases from J, the junction kept 5 bases outside the gene matches. The CDR3 extends over 15 amino acids. CDR3 nucleotide sequence: TGTGCCACCAGCAGAATTAGCGGGGAGGCCGGGGAGCTGTTTTTT. Residues: CATSRISGEAGELFF.

The chain has TRBV9 and TRBJ2-6; D is ambiguous. Trimming cost V 2 bases and J 1 base, with 7 bases left between them. This CDR3 is 15 amino acids long. Germline V gene lookup returns CDR1 SGDLS and CDR2 YYNGEE. The CDR3 sequence: CASSVDLSGANVLTF. In DNA, the CDR3 is TGTGCCAGCAGCGTTGACTTGTCTGGGGCCAACGTCCTGACTTTC.

The chain joins TRBV11-3 to TRBJ2-1, with D possibly TRBD2 on 5 matching bases. Trimming shortened V by 5 bases and J by 5 bases, and 10 bases separated the two germline ends. Germline V gives CDR1 SGHNT, CDR2 YENEEA. The CDR3 consists of 13 residues. The DNA for the CDR3 is TGTGCCAGCAGCCGACGGGGAAACAATGAGCAGTTCTTC. Translated: CASSRRGNNEQFF.

V usage is TRBV9 and J usage is TRBJ1-3; the D gene is possibly TRBD1 (5 bases). Deletions cut 4 bases from V and 0 bases from J, with 20 bases between. CDR1 SGDLS and CDR2 YYNGEE come from the germline V gene. CDR3 length: 18 residues. CDR3 sequence (DNA): TGTGCCAGCAGCCCCCATGTCGGGGGGAAAATCTCTGGAAACACCATATATTTT. Translating it yields CASSPHVGGKISGNTIYF.

DNA for the CDR3: TGCGCCAGCAGCTATGAAAGCGGACAGACCCTTTATTACGAGCAGTACTTC. Amino acid sequence: CASSYESGQTLYYEQYF. The rearrangement joins TRBV5-1 to TRBJ2-7; tentatively, D is TRBD1 (6 bases). Per the germline V gene, CDR1 is SGHRS and CDR2 is YFSETQ. V was trimmed by 3 bases and J by 4 bases, leaving 23 bases between them. This CDR3 has 17 residues. Filled out from reference TRBV5-1 and TRBJ2-7, the complete variable domain reads KAGVTQTPRYLIKTRGQQVTLSCSPISGHRSVSWYQQTPGQGLQFLFEYFSETQRNKGNFPGRFSGRQFSNSRSEMNVSTLELGDSALYLCASSYESGQTLYYEQYFGPGTRLTVT.

Only one count was recorded for this clone. The chain links TRBV10-3 to TRBJ2-7, with TRBD1 matching over 10 bases. The germline V gene has CDR1 ENHRY and CDR2 SYGVKD. The V and J ends lost 5 bases and 7 bases, in that order; junction bases with no gene match: 8. The length of the CDR3 is 14 residues. DNA of the CDR3: TGTGCCATCAGTCGGGACAGGGGTGTATTGGAGCAGTACTTC. Translation: CAISRDRGVLEQYF.

This clone was seen a handful of times. V gene TRBV5-4 combines with J gene TRBJ1-1; D remains unclear. V was shortened by 0 bases and J by 10 bases, with 10 bases between the two germline ends. Per the germline V gene, CDR1 is SGHNT and CDR2 is YYREEE (reference sequence). The CDR3 is 12 amino acids. CDR3 nucleotide sequence: TGTGCCAGCAGCTTGGCCCGGTCCGGAGCTTTCTTT. It is translated as CASSLARSGAFF.

The V call is TRBV6-2 or TRBV6-3, the J call TRBJ2-1; D might be TRBD2 (5 bases). From germline, CDR1 is MNHEY and CDR2 SVGEGT. The germline V and J ends were trimmed by 4 bases and 12 bases, with 16 bases remaining between them. This CDR3 has 13 amino acids. CDR3 protein: CASSWGVGWGQFF. The DNA for the CDR3 is TGTGCCAGCAGTTGGGGAGTGGGGTGGGGGCAGTTCTTC.

This clone showed up just once. The DNA for the CDR3 is TGTGCCAGCTCACCAGAGATTCTAGCCAAAAACATTCAGTACTTC. Protein sequence: CASSPEILAKNIQYF. The rearrangement uses TRBV18 and TRBJ2-4, with D unclear. V dropped 2 bases and J dropped 0 bases, with 8 bases sitting between them. The CDR3 has 15 residues. Germline V lookup: CDR1 KGHSH, CDR2 LQKENI. The whole variable domain, remainder taken from reference TRBV18 and TRBJ2-4, is NAGVMQNPRHLVRRRGQEARLRCSPMKGHSHVYWYRQLPEEGLKFMVYLQKENIIDESGMPKERFSAEFPKEGPSILRIQQVVRGDSAAYFCASSPEILAKNIQYFGAGTRLSVL.

This clone was found once. This sample also contains other DNA sequences that code for the same CDR3. The rearrangement uses TRBV11-2 and TRBJ1-2, with 8 positions matching TRBD1. The CDR3 runs to 16 residues. Germline CDR1 is SGHAT and CDR2 is FQNNGV. Trimming removed 1 base from V and 0 bases from J; junction bases left unmatched: 4. CDR3 loop: CASSLGRTGPNYGYTF. CDR3 DNA: TGTGCCAGCAGCTTAGGTAGGACAGGGCCTAACTATGGCTACACCTTC.

The chain recombines TRBV18 with TRBJ1-4, with 10 bases aligning to TRBD1. The CDR3 length is 16 residues. The V gene end was trimmed by 3 bases and the J gene end by 8 bases; junction bases not matched to a gene: 9. Germline CDR1 reads KGHSH; CDR2 reads LQKENI. For the CDR3, the DNA is TGTGCCAGCTCACCCATCGGGACAGGGGCGGAGGAAAAACTGTTTTTT. As protein: CASSPIGTGAEEKLFF.

This rearrangement joins TRBV19 to TRBJ1-1; TRBD1 agrees at 7 bases. V shed 6 bases, J shed 6 bases, and the junction held 16 bases outside the gene matches. This CDR3 has 16 amino acids. Germline V lookup: CDR1 LNHDA, CDR2 SQIVND (reference sequence). CDR3 sequence (DNA): TGTGCCAGTAGCCAATGGGACAGCCCCCGAGCGGCTGAAGCTTTCTTT. Protein sequence: CASSQWDSPRAAEAFF.

The V and J genes are TRBV6-5 and TRBJ2-2, with 7 bases fitting TRBD2. The germline V gene encodes CDR1 MNHEY and CDR2 SVGAGI. The J segment lost 6 bases and the V segment lost 7 bases, leaving 5 bases of the junction unmatched. The CDR3 is 13 residues long. Written as DNA, the CDR3 is TGTGCCAGCACTCTGGGGGGGGCCGGGGAGCTGTTTTTT. As protein: CASTLGGAGELFF.

The chain joins TRBV5-4 to TRBJ1-6; D is possibly TRBD1 (5 bases). There are 13 residues in the CDR3. The V and J ends lost 4 bases and 5 bases respectively, with 7 bases between them. Germline values: CDR1 SGHNT, CDR2 YYREEE (reference sequence). The CDR3 region has the DNA TGTGCCAGCAGCGGACAAAATAATTCACCCCTCCACTTT. This codes for CASSGQNNSPLHF.

V and J are TRBV4-1 and TRBJ1-2, with a weak D call TRBD1 (5 bases). The length of the CDR3 is 15 residues. The germline CDR1 and CDR2 sequences are MGHRA and YSYEKL. Trimming took 3 bases from V and 0 from J, leaving 11 bases between them. CDR3 sequence: CASSQVPTANYGYTF. The CDR3 nucleotides read TGCGCCAGCAGCCAGGTTCCGACAGCTAACTATGGCTACACCTTC.

The J gene is TRBJ1-5, the V gene TRBV5-8; 7 nucleotides align to TRBD1. The germline CDR1 and CDR2 sequences are SGHTS and YDEGEE. With V trimmed by 5 bases and J by 4 bases, 6 bases remained unmatched. This CDR3 is 14 amino acids long. CDR3 coding DNA: TGTGCCAGCAGTTTAGACAGGGAAAATCAGCCCCAGCATTTT. It codes for CASSLDRENQPQHF.